A single sample gave rise to the 30 T cell receptor beta chains below, sequenced in a study of technical replicates of blood from several donors. Clones were sequenced by immunoSEQ multiplex PCR, and TCRdb holds only the in-frame ones, with some missing. Of tens of thousands of clones in the sample, about 88% were seen once. The specimen was PBMCs. These receptors were taken from a human donor in good health. Some clones in this sample may be carry-over from other donors' samples.

The rearrangement uses TRBV6-1 and TRBJ1-4, with a tentative D call TRBD1 (6 bases). The germline CDR1 and CDR2 sequences are MNHNS and SASEGT. The V gene lost 6 bases and the J gene lost 7 bases, with 12 bases spanning the gap. This CDR3 region has 13 residues. The CDR3 spells CASRQGILEKLFF. CDR3 nucleotide sequence: TGTGCCAGCAGACAGGGAATCCTTGAAAAACTGTTTTTT.

In nucleotides, the CDR3 is TGTGCCAGCAGTAGACAGGGGAGCAACGAGCAGTACTTC. Its translation is CASSRQGSNEQYF. V usage is TRBV6-5 and J usage is TRBJ2-7, with 8 nucleotides matching TRBD1. The germline V gene encodes CDR1 MNHEY and CDR2 SVGAGI. CDR3 length equals 13 residues. Trimming removed 5 bases from V and 5 bases from J; junction bases left unmatched: 5.

V is TRBV5-1 and J is TRBJ2-7; tentative D call: TRBD1 (5 bases). This CDR3 has 15 residues. CDR1 is SGHRS, CDR2 YFSETQ, per germline. V was cut by 0 bases and J by 3 bases, with 13 bases left in between. This chain's CDR3 is CASSLGTGSNYEQYF. CDR3 sequence (DNA): TGCGCCAGCAGCTTGGGTACAGGTTCCAACTACGAGCAGTACTTC. Full variable domain (rest looked up from reference TRBV5-1 and TRBJ2-7): KAGVTQTPRYLIKTRGQQVTLSCSPISGHRSVSWYQQTPGQGLQFLFEYFSETQRNKGNFPGRFSGRQFSNSRSEMNVSTLELGDSALYLCASSLGTGSNYEQYFGPGTRLTVT.

This rearrangement joins TRBV5-4 to TRBJ1-2, with D possibly TRBD1 on 6 matching bases. The germline gives CDR1 SGHNT, CDR2 YYREEE (reference sequence). The V and J ends lost 4 bases and 5 bases respectively, with 21 bases between them. The length of the CDR3 is 16 residues. The CDR3 nucleotides are TGTGCCAGCAGCCTCAGGGGTCTTACCGATCAATATGGCTACACCTTC. Translating it yields CASSLRGLTDQYGYTF. The full variable domain, completed using reference TRBV5-4 and TRBJ1-2, is ETGVTQSPTHLIKTRGQQVTLRCSSQSGHNTVSWYQQALGQGPQFIFQYYREEENGRGNFPPRFSGLQFPNYSSELNVNALELDDSALYLCASSLRGLTDQYGYTFGSGTRLTVV.

The rearrangement links TRBV6-6 to TRBJ1-1; TRBD1 agrees at 7 bases. Germline CDR1 reads MNHNY; CDR2 reads SVGAGI (reference sequence). V trimming: 4 bases; J trimming: 1 base; junction bases outside the gene matches: 6. The CDR3 has 15 residues. The CDR3 loop reads CASSFRDSPNTEAFF. CDR3 DNA sequence: TGTGCCAGCAGTTTTAGGGACAGCCCGAACACTGAAGCTTTCTTT.

J is TRBJ2-7 and V is TRBV2, with D possibly TRBD1 on 6 matching bases. CDR3 length: 12 amino acids. V was trimmed by 7 bases and J by 3 bases, leaving 10 bases between them. Germline V gene data show CDR1 as SNHLY and CDR2 as FYNNEI. CDR3 in amino acids: CASNRQDYEQYF. The CDR3 DNA is TGTGCCAGCAACCGACAGGACTACGAGCAGTACTTC.

V usage is TRBV14 and J usage is TRBJ1-1; perhaps TRBD1 as D (5 bases). V lost 1 base, J lost 3 bases, and 15 bases lay in between. CDR3 length: 16 amino acids. Germline CDR1 is SGHDN and CDR2 is FVKESK. The CDR3, as DNA: TGTGCCAGCAGCCAAGCTCGGGCAGGGCAGGACACTGAAGCTTTCTTT. Protein sequence: CASSQARAGQDTEAFF.

The V gene is TRBV6-5, the J gene TRBJ2-7; 8 bases are shared with TRBD2. The CDR3 consists of 14 residues. Germline V CDR1 and CDR2: MNHEY, SVGAGI. V was clipped by 5 bases and J by 6 bases; unmatched bases: 9. CDR3 loop: CASSGTSEASEQYF. Here the CDR3 DNA reads TGTGCCAGCAGTGGGACTAGTGAGGCCAGCGAGCAGTACTTC.

This sequence joins TRBV7-3 and TRBJ1-6, with a tentative D call TRBD1 (6 bases). V was clipped by 5 bases and J by 0 bases, with 23 bases between them. CDR1 SGHTA and CDR2 FQGTGA come from the germline V gene. The CDR3 extends over 20 amino acids. DNA for the CDR3: TGTGCCAGCAGCCAAGGTGGCAGGGGAGAGGAAAGCTCCTATAATTCACCCCTCCACTTT. It translates to CASSQGGRGEESSYNSPLHF.

The rearrangement uses TRBV7-8 and TRBJ1-1, with 10 bases fitting TRBD1. This CDR3 contains 15 residues. The junction had 8 bases not matched to a gene; V was cut back by 8 bases and J by 2 bases. From germline, CDR1 is SGHVS and CDR2 FQNEAQ. The CDR3 nucleotides read TGTGCCAGCGTTCTTGGACAGGGGGATAACACTGAAGCTTTCTTT. Encoded protein: CASVLGQGDNTEAFF.

The chain combines TRBV6-5 with TRBJ2-1, with TRBD2 as a possible D gene (6 bases). There are 15 residues in the CDR3. The germline V and J ends were trimmed by 5 bases and 3 bases, with 14 bases remaining between them. Germline-derived CDR1 and CDR2 are MNHEY and SVGAGI. CDR3 region: CASSLRLGFYNEQFF. As DNA, the CDR3 is TGTGCCAGCAGTCTGCGACTAGGGTTCTACAATGAGCAGTTCTTC.

The J gene is TRBJ2-5, the V gene TRBV10-3; 7 nucleotides line up with TRBD2. Germline CDR1 reads ENHRY; CDR2 reads SYGVKD. This CDR3 comprises 15 residues. The junction had 14 bases not matched to a gene; V was cut back by 8 bases and J by 5 bases. CDR3: CAIAEGGPRGETQYF. The CDR3 nucleotides read TGTGCCATCGCCGAAGGCGGCCCGCGGGGGGAGACCCAGTACTTC.

V usage is TRBV7-9 and J usage is TRBJ2-1, with 9 bases lining up with TRBD2. Germline V gene lookup returns CDR1 SEHNR and CDR2 FQNEAQ (reference sequence). The CDR3 runs 16 residues. Trimming cost V 0 bases and J 6 bases; bases outside gene matches: 6. The CDR3 is CASSLASGGALNEQFF. In DNA, the CDR3 is TGTGCCAGCAGCTTAGCTAGCGGGGGAGCGCTCAATGAGCAGTTCTTC.

This clone has just a few counts. The genes are TRBV28 and TRBJ2-3; D unresolved. Trimming took off 7 bases at V and 6 bases at J, with 8 bases between the two ends. Germline CDR1 and CDR2: MDHEN and SYDVKM. This CDR3 is built from 11 residues. The CDR3 loop reads CASISTDTQYF. The DNA for the CDR3 is TGTGCCAGCATTTCTACGGATACGCAGTATTTT.

The chain joins TRBV12-5 to TRBJ2-5; 9 bases line up with TRBD1. The germline gives CDR1 LGHNT, CDR2 FRNRAP. The CDR3 runs 13 residues. V dropped 6 bases and J dropped 5; count of bases not matched to a gene: 4. The CDR3 nucleotides read TGTGCTAGTGGCCACAGGGGGCGGGAGACCCAGTACTTC. Encoded protein: CASGHRGRETQYF.

The J gene is TRBJ2-7, the V gene TRBV6-5; no clear D. Trimming pared 1 base from V and 8 bases from J, leaving 6 bases between. Germline CDR1 reads MNHEY; CDR2 reads SVGAGI. CDR3 length: 11 amino acids. DNA of the CDR3: TGTGCCAGCAGTTACTTACAGAAGCAGTACTTC. It encodes CASSYLQKQYF.

The CDR3 reads CASSLVGTGTNTEAFF. The DNA of the CDR3 is TGCGCCAGCAGCTTGGTAGGGACAGGGACGAACACTGAAGCTTTCTTT. J is TRBJ1-1 and V is TRBV5-1; 9 nucleotides line up with TRBD1. CDR3 size: 16 residues. Trimming took 0 bases from V and 1 from J; bases not matched to a gene: 4. Germline V gene lookup returns CDR1 SGHRS and CDR2 YFSETQ.

The chain's CDR3 is CASSLMEGAGGYTF. The CDR3 DNA reads TGTGCCAGCAGCTTAATGGAGGGGGCGGGAGGCTACACCTTC. The gene calls are TRBV7-8 and TRBJ1-2; 7 nucleotides line up with TRBD1. J lost 8 bases, V lost 2 bases, and 8 bases had no gene match. From germline, CDR1 is SGHVS and CDR2 FQNEAQ. The CDR3 totals 14 residues.

This clone was seen a single time. The chain uses TRBV7-9 and TRBJ1-1; D is perhaps TRBD1 (6 bases). Trimming removed 2 bases from V and 3 bases from J, with 10 bases in between. There are 14 residues in the CDR3. The germline gives CDR1 SEHNR, CDR2 FQNEAQ (reference sequence). DNA for the CDR3: TGTGCCAGCAGCTTAATGGGGGCGGACACTGAAGCTTTCTTT. This encodes CASSLMGADTEAFF. Based on the CDR3 plus reference TRBV7-9 and TRBJ1-1, the full variable domain is DTGVSQNPRHKITKRGQNVTFRCDPISEHNRLYWYRQTLGQGPEFLTYFQNEAQLEKSRLLSDRFSAERPKGSFSTLEIQRTEQGDSAMYLCASSLMGADTEAFFGQGTRLTVV.

The chain uses TRBV7-2 and TRBJ2-7; D is uncertain. Trimming removed 1 base at V and 7 bases at J, with 11 bases between. Germline V gene lookup returns CDR1 SGHTA and CDR2 FQGNSA. The CDR3 is 13 residues long. CDR3 bases: TGTGCCAGCAGCTTAGTCGGAGCTAGGGAGCAGTACTTC. Encoded protein: CASSLVGAREQYF.

This chain uses TRBV19 with TRBJ1-1, with D unresolved. Germline CDR1 and CDR2: LNHDA and SQIVND (reference sequence). V lost 2 bases and J 2 bases, leaving 9 bases between the germline ends. There are 14 residues in the CDR3. This CDR3 reads CASSIFYGNTEAFF. CDR3 sequence (DNA): TGTGCCAGTAGTATATTTTACGGTAACACTGAAGCTTTCTTT.

The CDR3 sequence: CASSRGGTGTYNEQFF. The CDR3 bases are TGTGCCAGCTCTCGAGGAGGGACAGGAACCTACAATGAGCAGTTCTTC. The chain employs TRBV27 and TRBJ2-1, with TRBD1 matching 8 bases. The trim removed 8 bases at V and 2 bases at J, leaving 11 bases unmatched. Germline CDR1 MNHEY, CDR2 SMNVEV (reference sequence). CDR3 length equals 16 residues.

The rearrangement uses TRBV6-5 and TRBJ1-2; 11 positions match TRBD1. This CDR3 comprises 16 residues. The V gene end was trimmed by 0 bases and the J gene end by 2 bases; junction bases not matched to a gene: 2. CDR1 MNHEY and CDR2 SVGAGI come from the germline V gene. In DNA form, the CDR3 reads TGTGCCAGCAGTTACTCCCGGACAGGGGGCAACTATGGCTACACCTTC. Translation gives CASSYSRTGGNYGYTF.

The CDR3 DNA reads as TGTGCCAGTAGTGTACTAGCGGGAGGGATCTACGAGCAGTACTTC. It encodes CASSVLAGGIYEQYF. The chain employs TRBV19 and TRBJ2-7, with TRBD2 matching over 13 bases. Unmatched junction bases numbered 4, after V lost 5 bases and J lost 3 bases. Germline CDR1 LNHDA, CDR2 SQIVND (reference sequence). The CDR3 contains 15 residues. The whole variable domain, filled in from reference TRBV19 and TRBJ2-7, reads DGGITQSPKYLFRKEGQNVTLSCEQNLNHDAMYWYRQDPGQGLRLIYYSQIVNDFQKGDIAEGYSVSREKKESFPLTVTSAQKNPTAFYLCASSVLAGGIYEQYFGPGTRLTVT.

The chain is built from TRBV10-1 and TRBJ1-5; TRBD1 is a possible D gene (6 bases). The CDR3 has 17 residues. The germline CDR1 and CDR2 sequences are WNHNN and SYGVQD (reference sequence). Between the trimmed V and J ends, which lost 6 bases and 0 bases, there was a span of 18 bases. DNA for the CDR3: TGCGCCAGCAGGCGGGGGCTGGGCGGGGGTAGCAATCAGCCCCAGCATTTT. It is translated as CASRRGLGGGSNQPQHF.

J is TRBJ2-3 and V is TRBV14; TRBD2 is a possible D gene (5 bases). The CDR3 runs to 14 residues. In germline, CDR1 is SGHDN, CDR2 FVKESK. Trimming shortened V by 1 base and J by 5 bases, and 10 bases separated the two germline ends. The CDR3 reads CASSQGGGGDTQYF. DNA for the CDR3: TGTGCCAGCAGCCAAGGAGGAGGAGGAGATACGCAGTATTTT.

This chain uses TRBV7-9 with TRBJ1-2; 9 nucleotides line up with TRBD1. CDR1 is SEHNR, CDR2 FQNEAQ, per germline (reference sequence). The V segment lost 4 bases and the J segment 5 bases; nucleotides outside the gene matches: 5. The CDR3 totals 14 residues. The CDR3 is CASSSGTGRYGYTF. CDR3 nucleotide sequence: TGTGCCAGCAGCTCCGGGACAGGGAGGTATGGCTACACCTTC. The variable domain in full, completed from reference TRBV7-9 and TRBJ1-2, reads DTGVSQNPRHKITKRGQNVTFRCDPISEHNRLYWYRQTLGQGPEFLTYFQNEAQLEKSRLLSDRFSAERPKGSFSTLEIQRTEQGDSAMYLCASSSGTGRYGYTFGSGTRLTVV.

The rearrangement joins TRBV19 to TRBJ1-4, with D uncertain. This CDR3 spans 14 amino acids. The V end lost 5 bases, the J end lost 7 bases, and 14 bases lay between the germline ends. CDR1 and CDR2 from the germline V gene are LNHDA and SQIVND (reference sequence). CDR3 protein: CASSVRHGGEKLFF. In nucleotides, the CDR3 is TGTGCCAGTAGTGTCAGACACGGAGGTGAAAAACTGTTTTTT.

This clone was counted once. This chain connects TRBV13 to TRBJ2-5; 7 bases map to TRBD2. Germline CDR1 is PRHDT and CDR2 is FYEKMQ (reference sequence). Losses at the gene ends were 5 bases for V and 4 bases for J; bases not matched to a gene: 7. This CDR3 region has 14 residues. The CDR3 DNA is TGTGCCAGCAGCGGGAGGGGAATAGGAGAGACCCAGTACTTC. Amino acid sequence: CASSGRGIGETQYF.

The chain employs TRBV18 and TRBJ2-1; no clear D. The CDR3 consists of 14 residues. The germline CDR1 and CDR2 sequences are KGHSH and LQKENI. V was cut by 1 base and J by 2 bases, with 6 bases left in between. CDR3 loop: CASSPQQTYNEQFF. The CDR3 DNA reads TGTGCCAGCTCACCACAACAGACCTACAATGAGCAGTTCTTC.